The source of this TCR beta chain is a study of vaccination effects on CD4 cells after COVID-19. Points from the study as a whole: Marked clonal contraction was seen in infection- and vaccine-induced clones late after vaccination.

Clones were sequenced by immunoSEQ multiplex PCR, and TCRdb holds only the in-frame ones, with some missing. The sample holds 35,000 to 45,000 clones, 55% to 75% seen once. Between the trimmed V and J ends, which lost 4 bases and 2 bases, there was a span of 11 bases. Germline CDR1 and CDR2: SGHNT and YYREEE (reference sequence). This CDR3 comprises 14 residues. Within the ViraFEST assay, antigen-specific CD4+ T cells underwent expansion with viral peptide pools prior to sequencing. Between days 9 and 10 of culture, CD4+ T cells were separated out. According to PCR results, the person was infected with SARS-CoV-2 between March and December 2020. A half-volume exchange with IL-2 medium occurred on days 3 and 7. Details on this clone: As yet, its antigen is unknown.

The chain couples TRBV5-4 to TRBJ2-3; no definite D call. This clonotype was sampled from a human donor who had a prior SARS-CoV-2 infection. The sample here was CD4+ T cells from PBMCs cultured with HCoV-NL63 spike peptides, taken before COVID-19 vaccination. CDR3 sequence reads: CASSQDPATDTQYF. The CDR3 DNA is TGTGCCAGCAGCCAAGACCCCGCCACAGATACGCAGTATTTT.